This TCR beta chain was recorded in a study of cytomegalovirus exposure and HLA in healthy donors. TCRdb keeps only in-frame clones here, not all; method: immunoSEQ multiplex PCR. The repertoire holds 120,000 to 150,000 clones, with more than 75% as singletons. The CDR3 consists of 15 residues. Germline values: CDR1 LNHDA, CDR2 SQIVND (reference sequence). The V and J ends lost 5 bases and 0 bases respectively, with 10 bases between them. The sequenced sample was PBMCs. This TCR came from a young man in good health and CMV-seropositive. The V and J genes are TRBV19 and TRBJ1-4; no firm D call. The DNA of the CDR3 is TGTGCCAGTAGTCCGCGGGATGCAACTAATGAAAAACTGTTTTTT. Translation: CASSPRDATNEKLFF.